This T cell receptor beta chain was sequenced during a study of blood T cells in healthy people across ages. Study-level findings and limits: Lack of knowledge of donor CMV status possibly confounded expanded clonotype changes. The study regarded diversity estimates from one million T cells as underestimates.

As to this clonotype: Antigen specificity is unknown.

Per sample, extraction of total RNA gave at least 5.5 micrograms in every case. CDR1 and CDR2 (germline): GTSNPN, SVGIG (reference sequence). The CDR3 is 13 amino acids. V shed 2 bases, J shed 6 bases, and the junction held 0 bases outside the gene matches. Then a second PCR, running roughly 6 to 11 cycles, was carried out with a sample-barcoded 5' primer and a J-beta primer mix. One entry per CDR3 protein, called by TCRdb with MiXCR from the 5' RACE reads. The sample consists of 450,000 to 700,000 distinct CDR3 sequences, about 26% of them appearing once. The chain combines TRBV30 with TRBJ2-1, with 11 bases that match TRBD2. The receptor comes from a woman in her sixties or seventies in good health. The sample taken for sequencing was blood. CDR3 sequence (DNA): TGTGCCTGGAGTACTAGCGGGGGCAATGAGCAGTTCTTC. Translating it yields CAWSTSGGNEQFF.